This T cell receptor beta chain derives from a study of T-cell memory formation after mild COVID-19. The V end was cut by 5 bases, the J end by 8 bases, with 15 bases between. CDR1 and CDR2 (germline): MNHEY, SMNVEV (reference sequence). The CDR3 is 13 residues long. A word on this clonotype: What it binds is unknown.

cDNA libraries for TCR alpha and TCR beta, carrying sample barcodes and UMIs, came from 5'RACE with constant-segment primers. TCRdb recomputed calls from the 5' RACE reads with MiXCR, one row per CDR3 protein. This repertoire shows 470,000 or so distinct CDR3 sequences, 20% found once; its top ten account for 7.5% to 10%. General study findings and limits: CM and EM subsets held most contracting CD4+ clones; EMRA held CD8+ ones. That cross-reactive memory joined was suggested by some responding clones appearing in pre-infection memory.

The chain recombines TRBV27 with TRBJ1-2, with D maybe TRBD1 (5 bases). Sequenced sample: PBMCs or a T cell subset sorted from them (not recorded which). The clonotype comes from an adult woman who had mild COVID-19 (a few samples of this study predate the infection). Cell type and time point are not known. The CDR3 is CASSPNNRLGYTF. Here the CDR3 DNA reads TGTGCCAGCAGTCCGAATAACAGGCTCGGCTACACCTTC.